The clone carrying this T cell receptor beta chain appeared a few times. Its antigen is unidentified. 13 Jbeta primers and 60 Vbeta primers were used for the PCR. In the authors' methods: In a later analysis, 70 million to 80 million unique TCR beta chains included roughly 11 million shared by two or more donors. Measured with immunoSEQ multiplex PCR; TCRdb has only the in-frame clones, and not every one. The D gene and trimming were derived from the DNA, and the V and J assignments and clone size from that table. This table has around 130,000 clones, about 80% appearing once. This entry belongs to a study of cytomegalovirus exposure and HLA in healthy donors. On the study more broadly: Roughly 180 million T cells yielded some 120 million unique TCR beta sequences in earlier analysis. Whole-study findings and limits: Most of the TCR beta V segments (in an earlier analysis) were productive either about 90% or about 30% of the time. Reportedly, a later analysis found an Asian-associated ancestry cluster had fewer N-insertions than the approximately 700-donor mean.

Germline CDR1 is LNHDA and CDR2 is SQIVND (reference sequence). Trimming removed 6 bases from V and 3 bases from J; junction bases left unmatched: 5. The CDR3 is made up of 15 amino acids. The specimen was PBMCs. This sequence was found in a boy between 2 and 15 years old in good health and CMV-seronegative. The chain has TRBV19 and TRBJ2-1; 10 bases are a match to TRBD2. DNA of the CDR3: TGTGCCAGTAGGCTAGCGGGAGACCTCTACAATGAGCAGTTCTTC. Its translation is CASRLAGDLYNEQFF.